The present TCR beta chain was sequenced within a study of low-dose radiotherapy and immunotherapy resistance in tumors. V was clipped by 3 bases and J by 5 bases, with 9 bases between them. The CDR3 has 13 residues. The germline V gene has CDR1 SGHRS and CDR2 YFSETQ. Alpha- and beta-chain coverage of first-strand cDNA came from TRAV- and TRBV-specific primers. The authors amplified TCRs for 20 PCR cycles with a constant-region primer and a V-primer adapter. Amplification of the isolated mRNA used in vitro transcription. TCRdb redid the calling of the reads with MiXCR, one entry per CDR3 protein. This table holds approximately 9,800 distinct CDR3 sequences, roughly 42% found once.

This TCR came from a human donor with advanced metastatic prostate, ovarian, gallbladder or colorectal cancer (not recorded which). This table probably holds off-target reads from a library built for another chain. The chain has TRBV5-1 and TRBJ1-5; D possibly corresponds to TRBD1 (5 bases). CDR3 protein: CASSWDHDQPQHF. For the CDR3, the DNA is TGCGCCAGCAGCTGGGACCATGATCAGCCCCAGCATTTT.